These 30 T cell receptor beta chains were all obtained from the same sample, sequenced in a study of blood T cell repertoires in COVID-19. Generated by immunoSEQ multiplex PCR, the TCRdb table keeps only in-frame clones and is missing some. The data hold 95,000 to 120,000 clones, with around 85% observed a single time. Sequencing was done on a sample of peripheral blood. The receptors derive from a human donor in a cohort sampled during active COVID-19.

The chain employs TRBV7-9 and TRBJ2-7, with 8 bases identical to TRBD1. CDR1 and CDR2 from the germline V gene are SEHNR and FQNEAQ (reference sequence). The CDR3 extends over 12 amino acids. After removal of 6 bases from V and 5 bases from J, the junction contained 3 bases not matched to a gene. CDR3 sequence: CASRETGDEQYF. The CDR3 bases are TGTGCCAGCAGAGAGACAGGGGACGAGCAGTACTTC.

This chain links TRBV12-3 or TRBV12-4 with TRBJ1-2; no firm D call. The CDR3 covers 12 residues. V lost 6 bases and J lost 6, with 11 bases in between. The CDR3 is CASSPGTHGYTF. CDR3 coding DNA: TGTGCCAGCAGCCCGGGAACCCATGGCTACACCTTC.

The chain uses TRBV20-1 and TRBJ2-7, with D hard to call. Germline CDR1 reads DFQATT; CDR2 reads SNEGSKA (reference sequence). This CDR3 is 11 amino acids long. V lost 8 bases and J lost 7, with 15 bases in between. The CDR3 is CSTLRVEEQYF. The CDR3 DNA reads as TGCAGTACATTACGGGTGGAAGAGCAGTACTTC.

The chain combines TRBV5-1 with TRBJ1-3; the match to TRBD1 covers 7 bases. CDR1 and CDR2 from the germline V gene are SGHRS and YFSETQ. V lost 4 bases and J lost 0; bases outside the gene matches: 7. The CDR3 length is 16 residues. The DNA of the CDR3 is TGCGCCAGCAGCCAGGGACAGATGATCTCTGGAAACACCATATATTTT. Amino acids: CASSQGQMISGNTIYF.

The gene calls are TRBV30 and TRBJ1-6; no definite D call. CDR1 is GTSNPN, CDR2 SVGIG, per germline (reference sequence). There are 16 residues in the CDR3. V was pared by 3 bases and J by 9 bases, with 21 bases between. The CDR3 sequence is CAWRSWGRGAGSPLHF. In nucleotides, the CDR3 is TGTGCCTGGAGAAGTTGGGGTCGGGGTGCGGGTTCACCCCTCCACTTT.

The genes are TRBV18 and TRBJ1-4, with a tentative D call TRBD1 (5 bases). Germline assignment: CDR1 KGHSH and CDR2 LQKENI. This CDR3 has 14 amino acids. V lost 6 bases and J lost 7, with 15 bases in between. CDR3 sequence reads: CASSHSVGGEKLFF. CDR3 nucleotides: TGTGCCAGCTCCCACTCCGTGGGGGGTGAAAAACTGTTTTTT.

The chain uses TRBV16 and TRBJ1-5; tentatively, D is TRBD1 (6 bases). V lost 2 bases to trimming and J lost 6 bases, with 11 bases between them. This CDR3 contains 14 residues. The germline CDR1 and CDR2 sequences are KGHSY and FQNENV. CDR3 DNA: TGTGCCAGCAGCCAAGTAACAGGGTCTCAGCCCCAGCATTTT. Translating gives CASSQVTGSQPQHF. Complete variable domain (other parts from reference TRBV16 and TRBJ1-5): GEEVAQTPKHLVRGEGQKAKLYCAPIKGHSYVFWYQQVLKNEFKFLISFQNENVFDETGMPKERFSAKCLPNSPCSLEIQATKLEDSAVYFCASSQVTGSQPQHFGDGTRLSIL.

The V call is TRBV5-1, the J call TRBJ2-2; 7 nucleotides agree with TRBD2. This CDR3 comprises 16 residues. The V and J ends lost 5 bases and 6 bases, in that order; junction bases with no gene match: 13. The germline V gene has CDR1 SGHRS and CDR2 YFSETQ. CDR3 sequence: CASSLVALANAGELFF. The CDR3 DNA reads TGCGCCAGCAGTCTGGTTGCACTAGCGAATGCCGGGGAGCTGTTTTTT. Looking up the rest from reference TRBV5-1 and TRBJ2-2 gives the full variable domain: KAGVTQTPRYLIKTRGQQVTLSCSPISGHRSVSWYQQTPGQGLQFLFEYFSETQRNKGNFPGRFSGRQFSNSRSEMNVSTLELGDSALYLCASSLVALANAGELFFGEGSRLTVL.

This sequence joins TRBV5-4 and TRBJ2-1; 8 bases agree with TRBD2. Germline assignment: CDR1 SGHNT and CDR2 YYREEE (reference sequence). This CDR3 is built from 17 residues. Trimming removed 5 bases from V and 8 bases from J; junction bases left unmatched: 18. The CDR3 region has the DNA TGTGCCAGCAGACTAGGGACTAGTGTCTATTCAGTCGATGAGCAGTTCTTC. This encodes CASRLGTSVYSVDEQFF.

CDR3 protein: CATSAPGTYNEQFF. The CDR3 region has the DNA TGTGCCACCAGTGCCCCCGGGACCTACAATGAGCAGTTCTTC. This chain connects TRBV24-1 to TRBJ2-1; D is possibly TRBD2 (5 bases). Trimming removed 5 bases from V and 2 bases from J, with 9 bases in between. This CDR3 region has 14 residues. The germline CDR1 and CDR2 sequences are KGHDR and SFDVKD.

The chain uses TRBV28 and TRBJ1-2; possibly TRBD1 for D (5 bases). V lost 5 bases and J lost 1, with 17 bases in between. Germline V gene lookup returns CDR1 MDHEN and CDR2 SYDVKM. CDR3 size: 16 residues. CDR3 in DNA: TGTGCCAGCAGTCCCCCGGGGAGGGGAGGTAACTATGGCTACACCTTC. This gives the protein CASSPPGRGGNYGYTF.

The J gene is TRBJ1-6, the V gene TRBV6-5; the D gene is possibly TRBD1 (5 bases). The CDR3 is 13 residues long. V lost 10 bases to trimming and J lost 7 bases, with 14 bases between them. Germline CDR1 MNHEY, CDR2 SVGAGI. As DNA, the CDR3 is TGTGCCAACCGAATGGGGCGGAATTCACCCCTCCACTTT. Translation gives CANRMGRNSPLHF.

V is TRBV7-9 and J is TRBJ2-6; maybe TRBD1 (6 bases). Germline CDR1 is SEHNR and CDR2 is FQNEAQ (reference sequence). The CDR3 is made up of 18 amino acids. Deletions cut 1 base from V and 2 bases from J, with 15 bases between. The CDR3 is CASSLGATTGPGANVLTF. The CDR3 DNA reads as TGTGCCAGCAGCTTAGGTGCTACTACAGGGCCTGGGGCCAACGTCCTGACTTTC.

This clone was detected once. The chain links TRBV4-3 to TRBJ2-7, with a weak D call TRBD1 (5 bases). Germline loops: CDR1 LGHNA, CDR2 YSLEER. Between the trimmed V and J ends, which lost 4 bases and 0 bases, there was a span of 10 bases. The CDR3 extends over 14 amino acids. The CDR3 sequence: CASSPGHYSYEQYF. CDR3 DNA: TGCGCCAGCAGCCCTGGACACTACTCCTACGAGCAGTACTTC.

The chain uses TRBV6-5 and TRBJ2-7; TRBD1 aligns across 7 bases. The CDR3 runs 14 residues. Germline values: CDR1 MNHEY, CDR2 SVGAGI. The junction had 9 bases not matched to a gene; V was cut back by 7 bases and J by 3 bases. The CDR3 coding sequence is TGTGCCAGCACCCGGGACAGTGCCAGCTACGAGCAGTACTTC. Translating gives CASTRDSASYEQYF.

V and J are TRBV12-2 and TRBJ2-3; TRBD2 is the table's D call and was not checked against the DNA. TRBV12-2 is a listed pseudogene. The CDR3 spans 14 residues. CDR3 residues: CASRLSGSTDTQYF. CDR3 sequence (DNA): TGTGCAAGTCGCTTAAGCGGGAGCACAGATACGCAGTATTTT.

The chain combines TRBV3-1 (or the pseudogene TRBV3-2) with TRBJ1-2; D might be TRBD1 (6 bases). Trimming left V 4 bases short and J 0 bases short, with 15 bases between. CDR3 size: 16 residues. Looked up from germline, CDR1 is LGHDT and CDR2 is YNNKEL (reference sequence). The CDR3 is CASSPFVGQPNYGYTF. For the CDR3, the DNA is TGTGCCAGCAGCCCCTTCGTCGGACAGCCTAACTATGGCTACACCTTC.

CDR3 DNA: TGTGCCAGCAGCTCTCCACGGGGTGAAAAACTGTTTTTT. Translation: CASSSPRGEKLFF. The V and J genes are TRBV5-6 and TRBJ1-4; D is uncertain. The germline V and J ends were trimmed by 3 bases and 7 bases, with 10 bases remaining between them. Germline loops: CDR1 SGHDT, CDR2 YYEEEE. CDR3 size: 13 residues.

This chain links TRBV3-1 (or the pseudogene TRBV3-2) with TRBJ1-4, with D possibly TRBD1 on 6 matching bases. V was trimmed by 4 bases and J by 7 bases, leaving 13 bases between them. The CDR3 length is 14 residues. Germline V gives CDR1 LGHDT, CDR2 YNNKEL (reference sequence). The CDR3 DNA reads TGTGCCAGCAGCCCAGGGGTTGGGGGTGAAAAACTGTTTTTT. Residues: CASSPGVGGEKLFF.

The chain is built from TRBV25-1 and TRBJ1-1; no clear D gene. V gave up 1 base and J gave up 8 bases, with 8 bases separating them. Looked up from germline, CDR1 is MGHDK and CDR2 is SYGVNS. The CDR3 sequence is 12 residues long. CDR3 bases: TGTGCCAGCAGTGAATTGGGCAAAGAAGCTTTCTTT. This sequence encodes CASSELGKEAFF.

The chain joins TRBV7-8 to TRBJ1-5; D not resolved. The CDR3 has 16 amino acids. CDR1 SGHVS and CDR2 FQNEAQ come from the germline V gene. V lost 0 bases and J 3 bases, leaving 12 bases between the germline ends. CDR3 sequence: CASSLAGRASNQPQHF. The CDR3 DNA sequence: TGTGCCAGCAGCTTAGCGGGGAGGGCCTCCAATCAGCCCCAGCATTTT.

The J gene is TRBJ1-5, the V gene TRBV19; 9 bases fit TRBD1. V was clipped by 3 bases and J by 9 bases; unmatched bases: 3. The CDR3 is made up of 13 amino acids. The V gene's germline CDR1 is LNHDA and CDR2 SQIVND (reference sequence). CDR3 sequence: CASSMDRGGPQHF. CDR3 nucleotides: TGTGCCAGTAGTATGGACAGGGGCGGGCCCCAGCATTTT. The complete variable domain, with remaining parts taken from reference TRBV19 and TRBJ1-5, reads DGGITQSPKYLFRKEGQNVTLSCEQNLNHDAMYWYRQDPGQGLRLIYYSQIVNDFQKGDIAEGYSVSREKKESFPLTVTSAQKNPTAFYLCASSMDRGGPQHFGDGTRLSIL.

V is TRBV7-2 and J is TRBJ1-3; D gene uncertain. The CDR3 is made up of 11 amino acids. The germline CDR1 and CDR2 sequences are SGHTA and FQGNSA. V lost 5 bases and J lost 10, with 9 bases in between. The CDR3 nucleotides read TGTGCCAGCAGCGCGCGAGGGACCATATATTTT. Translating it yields CASSARGTIYF.

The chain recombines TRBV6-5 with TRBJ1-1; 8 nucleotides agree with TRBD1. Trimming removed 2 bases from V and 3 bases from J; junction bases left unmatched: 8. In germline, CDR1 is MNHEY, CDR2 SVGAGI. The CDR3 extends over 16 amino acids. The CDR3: CASSYGRGHRDTEAFF. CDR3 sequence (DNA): TGTGCCAGCAGTTACGGCAGGGGGCATAGGGACACTGAAGCTTTCTTT.

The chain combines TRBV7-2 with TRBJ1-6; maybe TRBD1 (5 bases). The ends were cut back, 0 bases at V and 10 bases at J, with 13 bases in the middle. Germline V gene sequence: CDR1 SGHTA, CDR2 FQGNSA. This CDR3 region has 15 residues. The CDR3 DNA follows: TGTGCCAGCAGCTTAGCTGGCAGGGCGGACTCACCCCTCCACTTT. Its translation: CASSLAGRADSPLHF.

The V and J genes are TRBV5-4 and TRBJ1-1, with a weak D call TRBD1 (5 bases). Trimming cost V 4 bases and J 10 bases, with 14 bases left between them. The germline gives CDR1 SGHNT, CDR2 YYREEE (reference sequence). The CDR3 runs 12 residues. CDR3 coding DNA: TGTGCCAGCAGCCGGGAATCGGGGGGAGCTTTCTTT. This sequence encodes CASSRESGGAFF.

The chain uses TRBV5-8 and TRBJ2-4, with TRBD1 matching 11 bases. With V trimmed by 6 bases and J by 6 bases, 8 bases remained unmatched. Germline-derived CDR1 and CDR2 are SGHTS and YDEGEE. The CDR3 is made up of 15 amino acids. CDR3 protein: CASTRDRGFANIQYF. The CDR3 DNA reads TGTGCCAGCACCCGGGACAGGGGGTTTGCAAACATTCAGTACTTC.

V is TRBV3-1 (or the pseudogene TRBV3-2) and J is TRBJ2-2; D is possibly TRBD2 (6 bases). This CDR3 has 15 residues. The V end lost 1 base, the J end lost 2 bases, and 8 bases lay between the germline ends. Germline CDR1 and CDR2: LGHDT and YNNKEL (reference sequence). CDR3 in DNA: TGTGCCAGCAGCCAAGGTGGGACTAACACCGGGGAGCTGTTTTTT. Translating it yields CASSQGGTNTGELFF.

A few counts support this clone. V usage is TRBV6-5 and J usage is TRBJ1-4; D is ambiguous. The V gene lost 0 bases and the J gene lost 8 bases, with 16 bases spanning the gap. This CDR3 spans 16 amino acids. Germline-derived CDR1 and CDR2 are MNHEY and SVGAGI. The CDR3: CASSYSSATEEEKLFF. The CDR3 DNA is TGTGCCAGCAGTTACTCGTCGGCTACAGAAGAAGAAAAACTGTTTTTT.

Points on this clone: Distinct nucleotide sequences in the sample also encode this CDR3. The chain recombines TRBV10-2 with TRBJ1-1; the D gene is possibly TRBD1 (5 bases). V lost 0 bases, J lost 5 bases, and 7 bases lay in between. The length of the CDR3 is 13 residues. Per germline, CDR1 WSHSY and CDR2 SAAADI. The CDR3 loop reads CASSESRGTEAFF. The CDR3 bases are TGCGCCAGCAGTGAGTCAAGGGGAACTGAAGCTTTCTTT.